This T cell receptor (beta chain) was profiled in a study of TIL therapy for anti-PD-1-resistant metastatic lung cancer. Time point meaning: pre-treatment sample, taken before nivolumab and TIL therapy. Stage 4 NSCLC adults joined between October 2017 and January 2020. In its sample, this clone was seen a few times. Trimming removed 6 bases at V and 1 base at J, with 15 bases between. This CDR3 contains 15 residues. Germline V gene sequence: CDR1 PRHDT, CDR2 FYEKMQ (reference sequence). Sequencing used immunoSEQ v3. The repertoire was sequenced with immunoSEQ multiplex PCR; TCRdb's copy has only in-frame clones and lacks some. There are 18,000 or so clones in the sample; roughly four fifths occur only once, and about 2.3% lies in the top ten.

This receptor was obtained from a person between 30 and 79 years old with non-small cell lung cancer. The sequencing used blood, collected at baseline. The chain couples TRBV13 to TRBJ1-1; perhaps TRBD1 as D (6 bases). The CDR3 reads CASRLAGGANTEAFF. The CDR3 nucleotides read TGTGCCAGCAGATTGGCTGGGGGCGCGAACACTGAAGCTTTCTTT.